One and the same sample provided the 4 T cell receptor beta chains below, sequenced in a study of cytomegalovirus exposure and HLA in healthy donors. PCR used 60 Vbeta primers and 13 Jbeta primers. The assay was immunoSEQ multiplex PCR, and TCRdb's table has in-frame clones only and misses some. The sample contains 85,000 to 130,000 clones, 60% to 80% of which appear only once. The source material was PBMCs. All receptors come from a man aged 55 to 70 in good health and CMV-seropositive.

CDR3 in amino acids: CASSEPGRGTDTQYF. CDR3 DNA sequence: TGTGCCAGCAGTGAACCCGGCAGGGGGACAGATACGCAGTATTTT. The chain uses TRBV6-1 and TRBJ2-3; 7 nucleotides line up with TRBD1. In germline, CDR1 is MNHNS, CDR2 SASEGT. V shed 2 bases and J 3 bases; nucleotides not matched to a gene: 5. The length of the CDR3 is 15 residues.

The rearrangement links TRBV27 to TRBJ2-7, with no clear D. V lost 8 bases to trimming and J lost 1 base, with 9 bases between them. CDR1 MNHEY and CDR2 SMNVEV come from the germline V gene (reference sequence). The CDR3 totals 12 residues. For the CDR3, the DNA is TGTGCCAGCTTCTCCTCTTCCTACGAGCAGTACTTC. Protein product: CASFSSSYEQYF.

This rearrangement joins TRBV25-1 to TRBJ2-7; 7 positions agree with TRBD1. Germline lookup yields CDR1 MGHDK and CDR2 SYGVNS. The V segment lost 4 bases and the J segment 7 bases; nucleotides outside the gene matches: 7. The CDR3 spans 13 residues. The CDR3 bases are TGTGCCAGCAGTGGACAGGGAATGGAAGAGCAGTACTTC. Its translation: CASSGQGMEEQYF.

This clone came up once. The rearrangement joins TRBV28 to TRBJ1-5; possibly TRBD1 for D (6 bases). CDR1 is MDHEN and CDR2 is SYDVKM in the germline V gene. Trimming cost V 8 bases and J 0 bases, with 23 bases left between them. There are 18 residues in the CDR3. For the CDR3, the DNA is TGTGCCAGCTATATGGAGGGGGGGGACCCACCTAGCAATCAGCCCCAGCATTTT. Translation gives CASYMEGGDPPSNQPQHF.